This record covers a single TCR beta chain. The antigen is not known. The data are from a study of T cell responses to AZD1222 COVID-19 vaccine. Whole-study findings and limits: Females outnumbered males among donors, who were mostly white British; clonal diversity was possibly underestimated. CD4 TCRs associated with vaccination spanned spike, dominating at 160-218 and 743-854.

Method: immunoSEQ multiplex PCR; TCRdb's copy keeps in-frame clones and lacks some. The sample yields 95,000 to 150,000 clones, over 75% seen once. Trimming shortened V by 2 bases and J by 9 bases, and 2 bases separated the two germline ends. The CDR3 contains 10 residues. Germline CDR1 and CDR2: MDHEN and SYDVKM. The chain is built from TRBV28 and TRBJ2-1; no firm D call. Sequences were derived from peripheral blood, sampled on day 0 of AZD1222 vaccination. This clonotype originated in an adult in good health. In DNA form, the CDR3 reads TGTGCCAGCAGTTTAGGTGAGCAGTTCTTC. This translates into CASSLGEQFF.